This is a list of T cell receptor beta chains from one sample in a study of blood T cell repertoires in COVID-19. Sequenced by immunoSEQ multiplex PCR; TCRdb stores in-frame clones only, minus some. Among over 300,000 clones listed, about 82% were seen once. The sequencing sample was made of peripheral blood. The source of these receptors is a woman aged 45-59 years with acute or convalescent COVID-19. Each CDR3 is given with its conserved first and last residue. D genes are given only for firm matches. Clone size is given for some rows only: seen once, a few or many times, or a class if the clone is expanded.

abundance	d_gene	v_gene	j_gene	CDR3aa	CDR3nt
.	.	TRBV2	TRBJ1-1	CASSETGSNTEAFF	TGTGCCAGCAGCGAGACAGGCTCGAACACTGAAGCTTTCTTT
.	.	TRBV28	TRBJ2-3	CASSSPAGLGADTQYF	TGTGCCAGCAGTTCCCCCGCGGGGCTCGGCGCAGATACGCAGTATTTT
.	TRBD2	TRBV18	TRBJ2-1	CASSPLAGAVDEQFF	TGTGCCAGCTCGCCGCTAGCGGGAGCCGTCGACGAGCAGTTCTTC
.	TRBD2	TRBV24-1	TRBJ2-1	CATSDRGTSGTPEQFF	TGTGCCACCAGTGATCGGGGGACTAGCGGCACCCCTGAGCAGTTCTTC
.	.	TRBV7-2	TRBJ1-1	CASSLSWDTYTEAFF	TGTGCCAGCAGCTTGTCTTGGGACACATACACTGAAGCTTTCTTT
once	TRBD2	TRBV2	TRBJ2-3	CASKVLTSGSTDTQYF	TGTGCCAGCAAGGTCCTGACTAGCGGAAGCACAGATACGCAGTATTTT
.	TRBD1	TRBV5-8	TRBJ1-4	CASSPGQGASNEKLFF	TGTGCCAGCAGCCCCGGACAGGGGGCCTCTAATGAAAAACTGTTTTTT
.	TRBD2	TRBV6-5	TRBJ2-3	CASRRTSVTDTQYF	TGTGCCAGCAGAAGGACTAGTGTAACAGATACGCAGTATTTT
.	.	TRBV9	TRBJ1-5	CASSAGISNQPQHF	TGTGCCAGCAGCGCAGGGATCAGCAATCAGCCCCAGCATTTT
.	TRBD2	TRBV5-1	TRBJ2-7	CASSSTSGPYEQYF	TGCGCCAGCAGCTCGACTAGCGGCCCCTACGAGCAGTACTTC
.	TRBD2	TRBV19	TRBJ2-3	CASSIPLAGGPDTQYF	TGTGCCAGTAGTATCCCTTTAGCGGGAGGACCAGATACGCAGTATTTT
.	TRBD1	TRBV12-5	TRBJ2-1	CASGSGTGAYNEQFF	TGTGCTAGTGGATCCGGGACAGGCGCCTACAATGAGCAGTTCTTC
.	TRBD1	TRBV9	TRBJ2-7	CASSAGTGGFLYEQYF	TGTGCCAGCAGCGCAGGGACAGGGGGCTTCCTCTACGAGCAGTACTTC
.	TRBD2	TRBV7-6	TRBJ2-1	CASSLLWREGGNEQFF	TGTGCCAGCAGCTTACTTTGGCGGGAGGGCGGAAATGAGCAGTTCTTC
.	TRBD2	TRBV7-2	TRBJ2-7	CASTRAGTSGSYEQYF	TGTGCCAGCACCCGGGCCGGGACTAGCGGCTCCTACGAGCAGTACTTC
.	TRBD1	TRBV28	TRBJ1-6	CASSAAGTGSYNSPLHF	TGTGCCAGCAGTGCCGCCGGGACAGGGTCCTATAATTCACCCCTCCACTTT
.	TRBD2	TRBV30	TRBJ2-7	CAWSVLAGGPYEQYF	TGTGCCTGGAGTGTCCTAGCGGGAGGGCCCTACGAGCAGTACTTC
medium-sized	.	TRBV7-3	TRBJ1-1	CASSHEVNTEAFF	TGTGCCAGCAGCCATGAGGTCAACACTGAAGCTTTCTTT
.	TRBD1	TRBV5-1	TRBJ2-7	CASSFQGAGNEQYF	TGCGCCAGCAGCTTTCAGGGGGCAGGAAACGAGCAGTACTTC
.	.	TRBV28	TRBJ1-1	CASSFPAGQAFF	TGTGCCAGCAGTTTCCCCGCGGGGCAGGCTTTCTTT
.	.	TRBV24-1	TRBJ2-5	CATSTGITETQYF	TGTGCCACCAGTACGGGGATTACGGAGACCCAGTACTTC
.	TRBD1	TRBV5-4	TRBJ2-7	CASSWGQGEDEQYF	TGTGCCAGCAGCTGGGGACAGGGGGAGGACGAGCAGTACTTC
.	TRBD1	TRBV5-1	TRBJ2-3	CASSPTLDRVSDTQYF	TGCGCCAGCAGCCCTACTCTGGACAGGGTATCAGATACGCAGTATTTT
.	.	TRBV28	TRBJ2-4	CASSFSGVAKNIQYF	TGTGCCAGCAGTTTCAGTGGTGTTGCCAAAAACATTCAGTACTTC
.	.	TRBV4-1	TRBJ1-3	CASSQVVTGNTIYF	TGCGCCAGCAGCCAAGTAGTAACTGGAAACACCATATATTTT
.	.	TRBV19	TRBJ1-1	CASSPGLNTEAFF	TGTGCCAGTAGTCCGGGGTTGAACACTGAAGCTTTCTTT
.	.	TRBV2	TRBJ1-3	CASEPAVSGNTIYF	TGTGCCAGCGAACCGGCGGTCTCTGGAAACACCATATATTTT
.	.	TRBV11-3	TRBJ2-1	CASSLESYNEQFF	TGTGCCAGCAGCTTGGAGTCCTACAATGAGCAGTTCTTC
few	TRBD1	TRBV5-1	TRBJ1-1	CASSSGQVNTEAFF	TGCGCCAGCAGCTCCGGACAGGTGAACACTGAAGCTTTCTTT
.	.	TRBV5-1	TRBJ2-3	CASSLAGGLTDTQYF	TGCGCCAGCAGCTTGGCTGGAGGGCTTACAGATACGCAGTATTTT
.	.	TRBV2	TRBJ2-7	CASRDDRNSYEQYF	TGTGCCAGCAGGGACGACAGAAACTCCTACGAGCAGTACTTC
once	TRBD1	TRBV19	TRBJ2-7	CASSPRDSASYEQYF	TGTGCCAGTAGTCCCAGGGACAGCGCTTCCTACGAGCAGTACTTC
.	TRBD1	TRBV7-8	TRBJ2-7	CASRQGREQYF	TGTGCCAGTCGACAGGGACGCGAGCAGTACTTC
.	.	TRBV4-3	TRBJ1-1	CASSQGTQTEAFF	TGCGCCAGCAGCCAAGGGACTCAGACAGAAGCTTTCTTT
.	.	TRBV5-4	TRBJ1-1	CASTLGLTNTEAFF	TGTGCCAGCACCCTGGGACTGACGAACACTGAAGCTTTCTTT
once	.	TRBV4-2	TRBJ1-5	CASGNPGSNQPQHF	TGTGCCAGCGGAAATCCGGGGAGCAATCAGCCCCAGCATTTT
.	.	TRBV4-1	TRBJ2-3	CASSLGGPGGRTDTQYF	TGCGCCAGCAGCCTAGGAGGGCCAGGGGGTCGTACAGATACGCAGTATTTT
.	.	TRBV9	TRBJ2-1	CASSVGVYAYNEQFF	TGTGCCAGCAGCGTAGGAGTTTATGCCTACAATGAGCAGTTCTTC
.	.	TRBV4-1	TRBJ2-5	CASSETGTIKETQYF	TGCGCCAGCAGCGAAACCGGGACAATAAAAGAGACCCAGTACTTC
.	TRBD1	TRBV28	TRBJ1-3	CASSLQDRDGNTIYF	TGTGCCAGCAGTTTACAGGACAGGGATGGAAACACCATATATTTT
.	.	TRBV7-2	TRBJ1-4	CASSTHRSNEKLFF	TGTGCCAGCAGCACACACAGGAGTAATGAAAAACTGTTTTTT
.	TRBD2	TRBV11-2	TRBJ2-1	CASSKGLAGGPSNEQFF	TGTGCCAGCAGCAAGGGCCTAGCGGGAGGGCCGTCCAATGAGCAGTTCTTC
.	.	TRBV3-1/TRBV3-2	TRBJ2-5	CASRRQVTETQYF	TGTGCCAGCAGGAGACAGGTAACAGAGACCCAGTACTTC
.	.	TRBV19	TRBJ1-3	CASTPGSSGNTIYF	TGTGCCAGTACCCCGGGGAGCTCTGGAAACACCATATATTTT
.	.	TRBV6-4	TRBJ1-5	CASSLTASNQPQHF	TGTGCCAGCAGTTTGACAGCTAGCAATCAGCCCCAGCATTTT
few	.	TRBV28	TRBJ1-1	CASKRNTEAFF	TGTGCCAGCAAGAGAAACACTGAAGCTTTCTTT
.	.	TRBV27	TRBJ2-7	CASSSYHDEQYF	TGTGCCAGCAGTTCCTACCATGACGAGCAGTACTTC
.	TRBD1	TRBV6-2/TRBV6-3	TRBJ1-4	CASSLQGAGEKLFF	TGTGCCAGCAGTCTCCAGGGGGCCGGCGAAAAACTGTTTTTT
once	TRBD2	TRBV6-4	TRBJ2-5	CASSVALAGKKYF	TGTGCCAGCAGTGTGGCTCTAGCGGGGAAGAAATACTTC
.	.	TRBV4-1	TRBJ2-7	CASSQDLLTSEMSYEQYF	TGCGCCAGCAGCCAAGATTTACTCACCTCTGAGATGTCCTACGAGCAGTACTTC
.	.	TRBV5-8	TRBJ2-7	CASSLRGAAYEQYF	TGTGCCAGCAGCTTGCGGGGGGCCGCCTACGAGCAGTACTTC
.	TRBD2	TRBV7-2	TRBJ2-7	CASSLATGLAGPRRYEQYF	TGTGCCAGCAGCTTAGCAACGGGACTAGCGGGACCTAGGCGCTACGAGCAGTACTTC
.	.	TRBV5-1	TRBJ2-1	CASSLGRGGYNEQFF	TGCGCCAGCAGCTTGGGGAGAGGTGGTTACAATGAGCAGTTCTTC
.	.	TRBV27	TRBJ2-1	CASSLIPSDGLREQFF	TGTGCCAGCAGTTTAATCCCTAGCGATGGTCTACGAGAGCAGTTCTTC